This record covers a single T cell receptor (beta chain). This record belongs to a study of STAT5B mutations in CD4+ large granular lymphocyte leukemia. The protocol was immunoSEQ multiplex PCR, while the TCRdb copy is restricted to in-frame clones and leaves out a portion. The repertoire holds 30,000 to 35,000 clones, with 70% to 90% as singletons. Trimming took 4 bases from V and 6 from J, leaving 10 bases between them. The CDR3 length is 13 residues. The germline CDR1 and CDR2 sequences are SGHRS and YFSETQ. The sequenced material came from CD4+ T cells from blood buffy coats. This receptor was obtained from a human donor in good health. The chain joins TRBV5-1 to TRBJ2-2; perhaps TRBD1 as D (6 bases). The CDR3 region is CASSHGTPGELFF. CDR3 sequence (DNA): TGCGCCAGCAGCCACGGGACACCCGGGGAGCTGTTTTTT.